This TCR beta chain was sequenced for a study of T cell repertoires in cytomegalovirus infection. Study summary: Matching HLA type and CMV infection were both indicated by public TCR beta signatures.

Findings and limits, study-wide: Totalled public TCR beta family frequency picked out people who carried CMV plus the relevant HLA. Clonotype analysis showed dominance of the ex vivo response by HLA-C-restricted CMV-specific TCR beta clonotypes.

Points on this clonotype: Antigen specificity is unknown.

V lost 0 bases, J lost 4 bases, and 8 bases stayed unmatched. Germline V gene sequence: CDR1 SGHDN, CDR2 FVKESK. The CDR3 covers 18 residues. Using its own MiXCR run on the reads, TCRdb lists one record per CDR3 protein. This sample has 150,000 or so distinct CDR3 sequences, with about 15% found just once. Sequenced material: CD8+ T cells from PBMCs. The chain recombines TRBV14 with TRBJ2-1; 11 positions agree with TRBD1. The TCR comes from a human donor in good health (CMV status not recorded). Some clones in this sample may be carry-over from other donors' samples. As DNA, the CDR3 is TGTGCCAGCAGCCAAGAAGAGGGACAGGGGGTCCCTTACAATGAGCAGTTCTTC. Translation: CASSQEEGQGVPYNEQFF.